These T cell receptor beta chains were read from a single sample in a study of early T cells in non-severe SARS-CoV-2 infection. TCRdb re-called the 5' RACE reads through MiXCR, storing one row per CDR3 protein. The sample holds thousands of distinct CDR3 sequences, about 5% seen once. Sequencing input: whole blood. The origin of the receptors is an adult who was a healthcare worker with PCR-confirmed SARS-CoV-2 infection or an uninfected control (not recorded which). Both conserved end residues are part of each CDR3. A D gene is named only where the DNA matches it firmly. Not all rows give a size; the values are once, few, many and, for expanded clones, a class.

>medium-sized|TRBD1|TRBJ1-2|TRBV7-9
TGTGCCAGCAGCGTGGACAGGGCTTATGGCTACACCTTC
CASSVDRAYGYTF
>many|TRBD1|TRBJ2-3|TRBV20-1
TGCAGTGCGGGGGACAGGGGCACAGATACGCAGTATTTT
CSAGDRGTDTQYF
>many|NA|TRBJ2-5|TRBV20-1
TGCAGTGCTAGTCTCCGGGGAAATTTGAAGACCCAGTACTTC
CSASLRGNLKTQYF
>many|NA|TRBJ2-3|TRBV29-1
TGCAGCGTTGCACAGGAAACAGATACGCAGTATTTT
CSVAQETDTQYF
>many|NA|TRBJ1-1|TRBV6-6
TGTGCCAGCAGTTCGGACTATTCTGAAGCTTTCTTT
CASSSDYSEAFF
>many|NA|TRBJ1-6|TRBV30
TGTGCCTGGAGTGTCCGAACCCAACCCCTCCACTTT
CAWSVRTQPLHF
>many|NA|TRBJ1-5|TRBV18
TGTGCCAGCTCACCACCGACGGGGCGCATCGGTAAGCCCCAGCATTTT
CASSPPTGRIGKPQHF
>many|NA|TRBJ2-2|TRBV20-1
TGCAGTGCTAGGATCGACACGAGGTTTGACGCCGGGGAGCTGTTTTTT
CSARIDTRFDAGELFF
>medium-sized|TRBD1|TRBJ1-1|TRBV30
TGTGCCTGGAGTTCATACAGGGGCGTATTGAACACTGAAGCTTTCTTT
CAWSSYRGVLNTEAFF
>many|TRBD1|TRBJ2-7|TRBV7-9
TGTGCCAGCAGCCCCAGGGGGTCGAACGAGCAGTACTTC
CASSPRGSNEQYF
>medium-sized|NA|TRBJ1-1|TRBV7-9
TGTGCCAGCAGCCCGCCCCATCAAAAGAGCACTGAAGCTTTCTTT
CASSPPHQKSTEAFF
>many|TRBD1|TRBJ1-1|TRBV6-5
TGTGCCAGCAGTTACTGGACAGGGGAGAACACTGAAGCTTTCTTT
CASSYWTGENTEAFF
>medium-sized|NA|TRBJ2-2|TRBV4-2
TGTGCCAGCAGCCTACTTCCGAACACCGGGGAGCTGTTTTTT
CASSLLPNTGELFF
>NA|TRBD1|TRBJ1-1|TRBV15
TGTGCCACCAGCAGAGATCTGGACAGGCCCTCCCCTGGAATCAACACTGAAGCTTTCTTT
CATSRDLDRPSPGINTEAFF
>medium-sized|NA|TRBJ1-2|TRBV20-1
TGCAGTGCTAGAGATGTCGGTGGTGTCGGAGGCTACACCTTC
CSARDVGGVGGYTF
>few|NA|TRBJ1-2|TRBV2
TGTGCCAGCAGTGAACAGGGTCACGGGGTCTATGGCTACACCTTC
CASSEQGHGVYGYTF
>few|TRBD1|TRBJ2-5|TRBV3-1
TGTGCCAGCAGCCAGTCGGACAGGGTTCGAGAGACCCAGTACTTC
CASSQSDRVRETQYF
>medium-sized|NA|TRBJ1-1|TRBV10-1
TGCGCCAGCAGGGCCAGTTGGAACACTGAAGCTTTCTTT
CASRASWNTEAFF
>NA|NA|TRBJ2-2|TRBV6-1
TGTGCCAGCAGTGAAGGGGACACCGGGGAGCTGTTTTTT
CASSEGDTGELFF
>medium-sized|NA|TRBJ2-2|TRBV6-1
TGTGCCAGCAGTGACCTAACCGGGGAGCTGTTTTTT
CASSDLTGELFF
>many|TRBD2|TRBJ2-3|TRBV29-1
TGCAGCGTTGAAGATCCTTGGACTAGCGGGAGCACAGATACGCAGTATTTT
CSVEDPWTSGSTDTQYF
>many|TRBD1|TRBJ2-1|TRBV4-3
TGCGCCAGCAGACAAGATTTTACAGGGGTTGGCTATGAGCAGTTCTTC
CASRQDFTGVGYEQFF
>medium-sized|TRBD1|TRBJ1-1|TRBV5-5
TGTGCCAGCAGCTTTACCGACAGGGGTGGACAGGGGAGGGCTTTCTTT
CASSFTDRGGQGRAFF
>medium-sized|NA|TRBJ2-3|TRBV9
TGTGCCAGCATAGGGGACCGAGAAGATACGCAGTATTTT
CASIGDREDTQYF
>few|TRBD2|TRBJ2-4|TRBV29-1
TGCAGCGTTCCACATCTCGGGAGGGCGGACATTCAGTACTTC
CSVPHLGRADIQYF
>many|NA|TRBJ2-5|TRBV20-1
TGCAGTGCTAGAGGGTATGGGGAGACCCAGTACTTC
CSARGYGETQYF
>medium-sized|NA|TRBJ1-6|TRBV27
TGTGCCAGCAGTTTACAGAGCTCCTATAATTCACCCCTCCACTTT
CASSLQSSYNSPLHF
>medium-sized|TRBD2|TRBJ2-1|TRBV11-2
TGTGCCAGCAGCTTAGTAGGAGGGACTAGCTACAATGAGCAGTTCTTC
CASSLVGGTSYNEQFF
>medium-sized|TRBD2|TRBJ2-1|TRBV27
TGTGCCAGCGCGCGGGAGAACTACAATGAGCAGTTCTTC
CASARENYNEQFF
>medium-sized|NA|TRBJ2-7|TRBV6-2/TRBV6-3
TGTGCCAGCAGTTTGTCGGGGAGTTACGAGCAGTACTTC
CASSLSGSYEQYF
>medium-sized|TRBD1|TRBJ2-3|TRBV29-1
TGCAGTGGCGGGACAGGGGGTTCGGGAAGTACGCAGTATTTT
CSGGTGGSGSTQYF
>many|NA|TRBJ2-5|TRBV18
TGTGCCAGCTCACCATCGAGGGGTCGGGAGACCCAGTACTTC
CASSPSRGRETQYF